The next 8 T cell receptor beta chains were all read from a single sample in a study of spatial heterogeneity in lung cancer (dated by TCRdb to between 2018 and 2021). The protocol used for the library was 5' RACE. The sequencer listed for this sample is NextSeq 500. In TCRdb, the public reads were trimmed at Q25 with fastp and aligned with MiXCR, with productive beta chains retained. A single entry per CDR3 protein holds the most common genes and DNA from its merged rows. This sample lists about 52,000 distinct CDR3 sequences; 6.5% to 7.5% were detected once. The ten top clones hold 35% of the sample. This specimen's time point label, per the study, means: blood at routine non-recurrence follow-up after resection. TCR sequencing used whole RNA extracted from tumor and nontumor lung tissue, or from cryopreserved PBMC samples, without cell sorting. Sequences were derived from PBMCs, sampled at follow-up. Receptors were obtained from a female donor with early-stage non-small cell lung cancer.

Here the CDR3 reads CASSLGRGLNSPLHF. For the CDR3, the DNA is TGCGCCAGCAGCTTGGGTCGGGGCCTTAATTCACCCCTCCACTTT. The chain employs TRBV5-1 and TRBJ1-6; D perhaps matches TRBD1 (5 bases). CDR1 and CDR2 from the germline V gene are SGHRS and YFSETQ. The CDR3 consists of 15 residues. V was shortened by 0 bases and J by 6 bases, with 10 bases between the two germline ends.

The chain is built from TRBV20-1 and TRBJ2-2, with D tentatively TRBD2 (5 bases). Germline values: CDR1 DFQATT, CDR2 SNEGSKA (reference sequence). The CDR3 is 16 residues long. V lost 3 bases and J lost 7, with 21 bases in between. The CDR3 coding sequence is TGCAGTGCTAGTGGACCAGGAGGAGATGTAAACGGGGAGCTGTTTTTT. This translates into CSASGPGGDVNGELFF.

The DNA for the CDR3 is TGCGCCAGCAGTCAATCCTCTTCCGGGACAGCGACTTACGAGCAGTACTTC. This encodes CASSQSSSGTATYEQYF. The J gene is TRBJ2-7, the V gene TRBV23-1; 7 bases agree with TRBD1. TRBV23-1 is designated an ORF whose function remains uncertain. The V and J ends lost 0 bases and 4 bases, in that order; junction bases with no gene match: 12. The CDR3 length is 17 residues.

This clonotype has a count of ten or more. The chain's CDR3 is CASSQEASDRSRDTQYF. CDR3 DNA: TGCGCCAGCAGCCAAGAAGCCTCCGACAGGTCCAGAGATACGCAGTATTTT. The chain recombines TRBV4-3 with TRBJ2-3; the D gene is possibly TRBD1 (6 bases). The ends were cut back, 0 bases at V and 5 bases at J, with 18 bases in the middle. Germline values: CDR1 LGHNA, CDR2 YSLEER. This CDR3 comprises 17 residues.

This clonotype has ten or more counts. V and J are TRBV5-1 and TRBJ2-3; TRBD1 matches 8 bases. Germline assignment: CDR1 SGHRS and CDR2 YFSETQ. V shed 4 bases and J 5 bases; nucleotides not matched to a gene: 6. This CDR3 is built from 14 residues. The CDR3 reads CASSTLTGVDTQYF. The CDR3 DNA sequence: TGCGCCAGCAGCACCCTGACAGGGGTAGATACGCAGTATTTT.

A word on this clonotype: The junction and the germline gene differ at one end; a read error may be behind it. This chain links TRBV7-9 with TRBJ2-7; 9 positions agree with TRBD2. The CDR3 contains 13 residues. Per the germline V gene, CDR1 is SEHNR and CDR2 is FQNEAQ (reference sequence). Here the CDR3 DNA reads TGTGCCAGCAGATTAGCGGGGGCCTACGAGCAGTACTTC. It encodes CASRLAGAYEQYF.

In its sample, this clonotype was seen many times. CDR3 sequence: CASIRTGGYEQYF. The CDR3, as DNA: TGTGCCAGCATTAGGACAGGAGGCTACGAGCAGTACTTC. V usage is TRBV6-1 and J usage is TRBJ2-7, with TRBD1 matching 7 bases. V shed 7 bases and J 3 bases; nucleotides not matched to a gene: 6. There are 13 residues in the CDR3. CDR1 and CDR2 from the germline V gene are MNHNS and SASEGT.

This clonotype was seen at least ten times. J is TRBJ2-1 and V is TRBV20-1; weak D call: TRBD2 (6 bases). The CDR3 is 13 amino acids. V was clipped by 0 bases and J by 9 bases, with 12 bases between them. CDR1 DFQATT and CDR2 SNEGSKA come from the germline V gene (reference sequence). In DNA form, the CDR3 reads TGCAGTGCTAGAGATCCGGGAGCGGGTGAGCAGTTCTTC. Translated: CSARDPGAGEQFF.